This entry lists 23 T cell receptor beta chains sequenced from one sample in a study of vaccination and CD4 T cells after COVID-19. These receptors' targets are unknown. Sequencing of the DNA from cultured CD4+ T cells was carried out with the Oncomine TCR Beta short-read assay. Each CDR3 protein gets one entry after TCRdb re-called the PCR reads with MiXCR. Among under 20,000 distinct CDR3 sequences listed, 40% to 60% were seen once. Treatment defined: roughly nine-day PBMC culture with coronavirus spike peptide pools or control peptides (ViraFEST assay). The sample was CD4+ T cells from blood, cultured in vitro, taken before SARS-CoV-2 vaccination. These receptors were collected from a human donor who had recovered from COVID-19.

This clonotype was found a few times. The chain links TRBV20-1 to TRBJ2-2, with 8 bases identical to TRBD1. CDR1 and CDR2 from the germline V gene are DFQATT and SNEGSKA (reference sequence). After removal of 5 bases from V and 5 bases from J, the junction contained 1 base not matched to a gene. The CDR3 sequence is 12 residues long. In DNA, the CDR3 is TGCAGTGCTGGACAGGGTACCGGGGAGCTGTTTTTT. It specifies CSAGQGTGELFF.

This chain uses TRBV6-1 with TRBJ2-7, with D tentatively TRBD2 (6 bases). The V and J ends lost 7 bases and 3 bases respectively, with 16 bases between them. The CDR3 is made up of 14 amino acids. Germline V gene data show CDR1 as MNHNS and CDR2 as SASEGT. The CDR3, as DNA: TGTGCCAGCAAACTAGCTGGCGGGGTCTACGAGCAGTACTTC. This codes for CASKLAGGVYEQYF.

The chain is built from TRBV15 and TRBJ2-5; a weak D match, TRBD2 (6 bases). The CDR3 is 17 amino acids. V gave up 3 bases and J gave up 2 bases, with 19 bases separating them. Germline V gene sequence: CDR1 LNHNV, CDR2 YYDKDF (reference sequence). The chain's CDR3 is CATSRDLTGTQQETQYF. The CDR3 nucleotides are TGTGCCACCAGCAGGGACTTAACCGGGACTCAACAAGAGACCCAGTACTTC.

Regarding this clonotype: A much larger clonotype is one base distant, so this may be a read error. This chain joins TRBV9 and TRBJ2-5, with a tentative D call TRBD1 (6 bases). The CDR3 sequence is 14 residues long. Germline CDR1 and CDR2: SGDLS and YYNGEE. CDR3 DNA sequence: TGTGCCAGCAGCGTTGGGCAGGGGTTAGAGGCCCAGTACTTC. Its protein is CASSVGQGLEAQYF.

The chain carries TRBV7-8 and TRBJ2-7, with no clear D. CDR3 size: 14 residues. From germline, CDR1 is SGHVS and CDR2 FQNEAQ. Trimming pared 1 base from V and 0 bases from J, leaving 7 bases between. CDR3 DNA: TGTGCCAGCAGCTTAGGTGGCAACTCCTACGAGCAGTACTTC. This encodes CASSLGGNSYEQYF.

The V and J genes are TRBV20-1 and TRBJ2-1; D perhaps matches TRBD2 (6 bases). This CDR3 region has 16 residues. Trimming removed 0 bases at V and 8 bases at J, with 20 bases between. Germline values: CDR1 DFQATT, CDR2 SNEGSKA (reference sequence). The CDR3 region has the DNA TGCAGTGCTAGAGACCCCCTAACGGGAGTTGGCGATGAGCAGTTCTTC. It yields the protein CSARDPLTGVGDEQFF.

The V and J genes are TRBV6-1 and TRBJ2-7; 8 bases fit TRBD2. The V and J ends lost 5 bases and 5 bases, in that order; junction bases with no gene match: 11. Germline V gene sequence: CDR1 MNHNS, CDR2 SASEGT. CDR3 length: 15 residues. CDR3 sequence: CASSTTGSGTHEQYF. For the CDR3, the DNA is TGTGCCAGCAGTACCACGGGTAGCGGGACCCACGAGCAGTACTTC.

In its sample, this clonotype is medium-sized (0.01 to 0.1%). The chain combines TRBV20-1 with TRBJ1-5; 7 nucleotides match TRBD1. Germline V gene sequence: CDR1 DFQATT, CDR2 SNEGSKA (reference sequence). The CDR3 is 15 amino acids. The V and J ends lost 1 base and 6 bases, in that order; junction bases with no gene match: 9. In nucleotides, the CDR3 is TGCAGTGCTAGAGGTATAGGGGGCGCGGGTCAGCCCCAGCATTTT. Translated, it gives CSARGIGGAGQPQHF.

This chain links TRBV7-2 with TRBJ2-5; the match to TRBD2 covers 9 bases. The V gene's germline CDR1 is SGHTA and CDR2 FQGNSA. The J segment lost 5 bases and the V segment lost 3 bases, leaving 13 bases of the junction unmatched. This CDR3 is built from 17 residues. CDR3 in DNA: TGTGCCAGCAGCTTTCGCGGGAGGGCCTCCTCTCTGGAGACCCAGTACTTC. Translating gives CASSFRGRASSLETQYF. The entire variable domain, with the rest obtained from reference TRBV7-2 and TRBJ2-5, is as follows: GAGVSQSPSNKVTEKGKDVELRCDPISGHTALYWYRQSLGQGLEFLIYFQGNSAPDKSGLPSDRFSAERTGGSVSTLTIQRTQQEDSAVYLCASSFRGRASSLETQYFGPGTRLLVL.

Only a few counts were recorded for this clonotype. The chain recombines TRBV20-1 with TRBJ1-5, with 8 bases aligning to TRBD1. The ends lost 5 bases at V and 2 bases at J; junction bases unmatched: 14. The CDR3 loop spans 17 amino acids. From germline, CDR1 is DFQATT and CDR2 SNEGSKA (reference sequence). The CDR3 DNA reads TGCAGTGCTGGAATGGACAGGGACCCCTTGGGCAATCAGCCCCAGCATTTT. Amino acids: CSAGMDRDPLGNQPQHF.

CDR3: CASSYGGENGYTF. The CDR3 DNA reads as TGTGCCAGCAGTTATGGGGGTGAGAATGGCTACACCTTC. V gene TRBV28 combines with J gene TRBJ1-2, with D possibly TRBD1 on 5 matching bases. The CDR3 spans 13 residues. Germline V gene lookup returns CDR1 MDHEN and CDR2 SYDVKM. V was shortened by 4 bases and J by 6 bases, with 12 bases between the two germline ends.

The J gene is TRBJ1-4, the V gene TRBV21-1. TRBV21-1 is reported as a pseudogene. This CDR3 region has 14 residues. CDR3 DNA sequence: TGTGCCAGCGTGGAACGGCCTTCTGGCGAAAAACTGTTTTTT. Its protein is CASVERPSGEKLFF.

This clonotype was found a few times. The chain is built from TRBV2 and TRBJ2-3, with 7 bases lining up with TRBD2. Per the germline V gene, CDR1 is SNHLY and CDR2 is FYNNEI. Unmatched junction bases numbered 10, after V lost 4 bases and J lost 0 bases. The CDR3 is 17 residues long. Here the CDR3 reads CASSGRTSVTSTDTQYF. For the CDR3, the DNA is TGTGCCAGCAGTGGGCGGACTAGTGTAACTAGCACAGATACGCAGTATTTT.

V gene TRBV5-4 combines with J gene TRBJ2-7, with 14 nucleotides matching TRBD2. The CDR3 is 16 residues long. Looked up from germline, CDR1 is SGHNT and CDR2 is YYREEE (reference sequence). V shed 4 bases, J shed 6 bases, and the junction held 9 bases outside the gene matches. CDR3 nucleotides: TGTGCCAGCAGCCCGGGACTAGCGGGAGTCCCGTCCGAGCAGTACTTC. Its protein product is CASSPGLAGVPSEQYF.

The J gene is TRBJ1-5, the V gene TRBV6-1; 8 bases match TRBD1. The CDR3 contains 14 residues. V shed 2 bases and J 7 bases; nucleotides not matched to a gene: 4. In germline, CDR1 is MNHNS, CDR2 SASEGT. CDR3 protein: CASSEMAGGQPQHF. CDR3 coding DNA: TGTGCCAGCAGTGAAATGGCAGGGGGCCAGCCCCAGCATTTT.

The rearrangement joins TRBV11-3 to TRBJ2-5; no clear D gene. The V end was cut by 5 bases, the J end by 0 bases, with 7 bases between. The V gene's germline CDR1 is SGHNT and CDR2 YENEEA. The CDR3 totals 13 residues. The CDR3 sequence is CASSRNNQETQYF. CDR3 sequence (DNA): TGTGCCAGCAGCCGGAACAACCAAGAGACCCAGTACTTC.

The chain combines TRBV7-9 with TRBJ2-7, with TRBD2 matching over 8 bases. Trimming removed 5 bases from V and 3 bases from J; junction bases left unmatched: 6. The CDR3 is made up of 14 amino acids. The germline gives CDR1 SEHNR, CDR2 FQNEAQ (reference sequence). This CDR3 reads CASSGAGGYYEQYF. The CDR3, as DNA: TGTGCCAGCAGCGGGGCGGGAGGATACTACGAGCAGTACTTC.

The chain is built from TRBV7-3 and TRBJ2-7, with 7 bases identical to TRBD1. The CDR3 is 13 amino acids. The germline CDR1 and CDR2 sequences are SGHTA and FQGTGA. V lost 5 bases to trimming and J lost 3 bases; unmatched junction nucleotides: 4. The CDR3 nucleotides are TGTGCCAGCAGCGCGGACAGGTACTACGAGCAGTACTTC. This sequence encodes CASSADRYYEQYF.

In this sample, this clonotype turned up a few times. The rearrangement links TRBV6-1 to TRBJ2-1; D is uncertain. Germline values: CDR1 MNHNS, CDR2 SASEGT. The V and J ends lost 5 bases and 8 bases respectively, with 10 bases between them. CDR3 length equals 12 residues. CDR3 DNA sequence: TGTGCCAGCAGTCCACGGGTGGATGAGCAGTTCTTC. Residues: CASSPRVDEQFF.

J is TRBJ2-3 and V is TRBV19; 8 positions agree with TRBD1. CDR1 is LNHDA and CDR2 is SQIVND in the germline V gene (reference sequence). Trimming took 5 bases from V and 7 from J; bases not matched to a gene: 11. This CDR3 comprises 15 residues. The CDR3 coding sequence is TGTGCCAGTAGTGGATCGACAGGGGCTTCTTATACGCAGTATTTT. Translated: CASSGSTGASYTQYF.

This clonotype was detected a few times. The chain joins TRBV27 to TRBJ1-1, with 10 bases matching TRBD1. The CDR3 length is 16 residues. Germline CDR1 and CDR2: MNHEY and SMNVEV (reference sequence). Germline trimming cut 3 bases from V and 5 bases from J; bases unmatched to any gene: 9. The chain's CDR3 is CASSFRQGARGTEAFF. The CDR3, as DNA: TGTGCCAGCAGTTTCCGACAGGGGGCGAGAGGTACTGAAGCTTTCTTT.

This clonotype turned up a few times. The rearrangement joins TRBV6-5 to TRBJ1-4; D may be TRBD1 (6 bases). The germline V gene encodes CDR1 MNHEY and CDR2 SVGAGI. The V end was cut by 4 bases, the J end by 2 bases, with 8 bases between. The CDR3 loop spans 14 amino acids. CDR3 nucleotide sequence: TGTGCCAGCAGTTCGCAGGGGACTAATGAAAAACTGTTTTTT. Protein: CASSSQGTNEKLFF.

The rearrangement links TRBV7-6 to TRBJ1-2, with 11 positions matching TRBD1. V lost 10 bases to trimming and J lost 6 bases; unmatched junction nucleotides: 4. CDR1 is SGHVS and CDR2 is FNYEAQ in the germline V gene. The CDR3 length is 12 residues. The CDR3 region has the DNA TGTGCCATCTCGGACAGGGGGCATGGCTACACCTTC. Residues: CAISDRGHGYTF. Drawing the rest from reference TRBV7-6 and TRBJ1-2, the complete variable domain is GAGVSQSPRYKVTKRGQDVALRCDPISGHVSLYWYRQALGQGPEFLTYFNYEAQQDKSGLPNDRFSAERPEGSISTLTIQRTEQRDSAMYRCAISDRGHGYTFGSGTRLTVV.